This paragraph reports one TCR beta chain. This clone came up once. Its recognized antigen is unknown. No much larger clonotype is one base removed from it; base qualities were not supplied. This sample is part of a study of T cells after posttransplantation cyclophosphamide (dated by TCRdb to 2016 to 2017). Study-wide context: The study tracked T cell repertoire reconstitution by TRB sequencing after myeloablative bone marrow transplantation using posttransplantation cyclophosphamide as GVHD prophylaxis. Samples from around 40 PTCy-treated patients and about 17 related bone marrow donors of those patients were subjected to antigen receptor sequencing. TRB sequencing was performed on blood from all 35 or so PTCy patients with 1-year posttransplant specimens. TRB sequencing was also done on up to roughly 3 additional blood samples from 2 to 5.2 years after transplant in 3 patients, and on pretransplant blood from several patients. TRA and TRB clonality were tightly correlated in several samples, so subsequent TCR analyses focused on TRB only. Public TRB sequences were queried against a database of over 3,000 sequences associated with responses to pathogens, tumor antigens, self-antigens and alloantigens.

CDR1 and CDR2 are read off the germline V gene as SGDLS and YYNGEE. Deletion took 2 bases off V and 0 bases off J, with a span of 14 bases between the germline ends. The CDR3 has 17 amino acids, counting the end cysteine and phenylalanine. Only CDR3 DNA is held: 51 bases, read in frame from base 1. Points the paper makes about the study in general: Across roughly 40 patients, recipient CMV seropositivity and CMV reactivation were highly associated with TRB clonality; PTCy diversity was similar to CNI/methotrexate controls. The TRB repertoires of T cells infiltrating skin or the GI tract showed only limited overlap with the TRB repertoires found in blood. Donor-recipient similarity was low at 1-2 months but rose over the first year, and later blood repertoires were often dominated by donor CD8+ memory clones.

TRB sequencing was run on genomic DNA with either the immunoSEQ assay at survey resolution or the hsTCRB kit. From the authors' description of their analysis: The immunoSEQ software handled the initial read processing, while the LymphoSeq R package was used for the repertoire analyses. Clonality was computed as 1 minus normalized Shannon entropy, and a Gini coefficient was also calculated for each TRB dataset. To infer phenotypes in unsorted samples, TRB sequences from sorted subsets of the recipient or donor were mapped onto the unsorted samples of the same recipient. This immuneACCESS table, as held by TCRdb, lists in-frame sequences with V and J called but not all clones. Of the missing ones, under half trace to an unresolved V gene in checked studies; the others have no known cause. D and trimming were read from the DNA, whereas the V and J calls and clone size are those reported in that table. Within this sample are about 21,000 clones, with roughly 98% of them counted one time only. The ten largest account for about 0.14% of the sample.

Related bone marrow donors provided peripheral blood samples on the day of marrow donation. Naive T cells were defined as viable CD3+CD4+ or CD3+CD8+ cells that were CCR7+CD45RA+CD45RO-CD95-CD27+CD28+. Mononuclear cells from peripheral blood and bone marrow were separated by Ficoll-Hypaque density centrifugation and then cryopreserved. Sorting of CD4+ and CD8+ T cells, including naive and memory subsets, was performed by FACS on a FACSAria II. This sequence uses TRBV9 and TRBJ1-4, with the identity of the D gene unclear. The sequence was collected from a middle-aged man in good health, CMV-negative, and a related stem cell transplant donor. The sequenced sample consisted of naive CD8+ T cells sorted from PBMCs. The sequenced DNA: TGTGCCAGCAGCGTCCAAGGAGGGTTTGCAACTAATGAAAAACTGTTTTTT. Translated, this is CASSVQGGFATNEKLFF.